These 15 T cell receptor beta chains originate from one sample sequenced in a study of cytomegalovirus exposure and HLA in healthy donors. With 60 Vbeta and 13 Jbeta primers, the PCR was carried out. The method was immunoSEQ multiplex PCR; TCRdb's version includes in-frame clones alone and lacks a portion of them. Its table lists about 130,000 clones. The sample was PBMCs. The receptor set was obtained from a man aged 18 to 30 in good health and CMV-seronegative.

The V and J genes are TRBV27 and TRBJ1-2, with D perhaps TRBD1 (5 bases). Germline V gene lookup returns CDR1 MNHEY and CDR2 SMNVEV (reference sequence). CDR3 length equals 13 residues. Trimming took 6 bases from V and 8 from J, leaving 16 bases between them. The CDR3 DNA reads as TGTGCCAGCAGCCTACCGGGGGGTAGAGGCTACACCTTC. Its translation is CASSLPGGRGYTF.

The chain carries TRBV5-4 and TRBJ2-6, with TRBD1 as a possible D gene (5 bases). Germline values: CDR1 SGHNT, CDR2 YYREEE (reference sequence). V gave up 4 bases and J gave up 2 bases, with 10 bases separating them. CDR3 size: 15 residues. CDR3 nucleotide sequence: TGTGCCAGCAGCGCCCCAGGGACTGGGGCCAACGTCCTGACTTTC. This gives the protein CASSAPGTGANVLTF. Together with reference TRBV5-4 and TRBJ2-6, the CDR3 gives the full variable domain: ETGVTQSPTHLIKTRGQQVTLRCSSQSGHNTVSWYQQALGQGPQFIFQYYREEENGRGNFPPRFSGLQFPNYSSELNVNALELDDSALYLCASSAPGTGANVLTFGAGSRLTVL.

CDR3 in amino acids: CASSTSRTSGSREQYF. In DNA form, the CDR3 reads TGTGCCAGCAGTACGTCTCGGACTAGCGGGAGTCGTGAGCAGTACTTC. V and J are TRBV28 and TRBJ2-7; 13 nucleotides agree with TRBD2. Per the germline V gene, CDR1 is MDHEN and CDR2 is SYDVKM. Unmatched junction bases numbered 11, after V lost 5 bases and J lost 7 bases. The CDR3 length is 16 residues.

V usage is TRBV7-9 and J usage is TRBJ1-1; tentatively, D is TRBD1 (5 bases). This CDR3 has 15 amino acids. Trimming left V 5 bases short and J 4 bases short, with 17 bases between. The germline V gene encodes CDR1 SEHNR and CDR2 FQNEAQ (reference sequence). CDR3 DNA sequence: TGTGCCAGCAGCCCCCGAGACTGGGGGGGCACTGAAGCTTTCTTT. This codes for CASSPRDWGGTEAFF.

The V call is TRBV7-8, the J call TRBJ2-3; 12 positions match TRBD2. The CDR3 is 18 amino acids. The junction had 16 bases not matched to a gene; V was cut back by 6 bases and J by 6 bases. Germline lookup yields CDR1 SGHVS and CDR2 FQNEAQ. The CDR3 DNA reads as TGTGCCAGCAGGTCGGCGCTAGCGGGAGGGCCAGGTGCGGATACGCAGTATTTT. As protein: CASRSALAGGPGADTQYF.

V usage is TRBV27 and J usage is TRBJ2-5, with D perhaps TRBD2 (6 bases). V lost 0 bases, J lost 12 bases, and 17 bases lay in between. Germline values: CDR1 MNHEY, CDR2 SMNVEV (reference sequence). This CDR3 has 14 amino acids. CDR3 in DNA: TGTGCCAGCAGTTTATCGACCCGACATGGGGGGAAGTACTTC. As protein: CASSLSTRHGGKYF.

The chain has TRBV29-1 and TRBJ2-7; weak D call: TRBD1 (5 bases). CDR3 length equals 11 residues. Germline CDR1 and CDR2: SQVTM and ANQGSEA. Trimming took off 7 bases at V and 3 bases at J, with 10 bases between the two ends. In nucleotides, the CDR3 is TGCAGCGCAGGACACGTCTACGAGCAGTACTTC. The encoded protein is CSAGHVYEQYF.

The CDR3 bases are TGCGCCAGCAGCTTGGGGCAGGGTGGTGAAAAACTGTTTTTT. Residues: CASSLGQGGEKLFF. This chain uses TRBV5-1 with TRBJ1-4, with a possible D match to TRBD1 (5 bases). The CDR3 contains 14 residues. V was clipped by 0 bases and J by 7 bases, with 10 bases between them. Germline CDR1 SGHRS, CDR2 YFSETQ.

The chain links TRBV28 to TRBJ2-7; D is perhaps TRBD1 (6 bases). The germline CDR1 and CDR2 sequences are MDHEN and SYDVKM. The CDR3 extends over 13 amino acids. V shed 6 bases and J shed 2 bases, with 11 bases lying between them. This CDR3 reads CASSLTGPYEQYF. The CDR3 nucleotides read TGTGCCAGCAGCCTTACAGGGCCCTACGAGCAGTACTTC.

The CDR3 DNA follows: TGTGCCAGCAGCTTGTTAAGGTCTAGCGGGAAACAAGAGACCCAGTACTTC. This gives the protein CASSLLRSSGKQETQYF. This rearrangement joins TRBV5-8 to TRBJ2-5, with TRBD2 identical over 9 bases. Per germline, CDR1 SGHTS and CDR2 YDEGEE. The CDR3 extends over 17 amino acids. Trimming took 1 base from V and 2 from J; bases not matched to a gene: 9. Supplemented by reference TRBV5-8 and TRBJ2-5, the full variable domain reads EAGVTQSPTHLIKTRGQQATLRCSPISGHTSVYWYQQALGLGLQFLLWYDEGEERNRGNFPPRFSGRQFPNYSSELNVNALELEDSALYLCASSLLRSSGKQETQYFGPGTRLLVL.

The CDR3 reads CASSPTAPYEQYF. The DNA of the CDR3 is TGTGCCAGCAGCCCGACAGCGCCCTACGAGCAGTACTTC. The V call is TRBV7-3, the J call TRBJ2-7, with D tentatively TRBD1 (5 bases). The V gene lost 5 bases and the J gene lost 2 bases, with 10 bases spanning the gap. Germline assignment: CDR1 SGHTA and CDR2 FQGTGA. There are 13 residues in the CDR3.

The CDR3 DNA follows: TGTGCCAGCTCACGACAGGGGAATCAGCCCCAGCATTTT. This codes for CASSRQGNQPQHF. The chain carries TRBV18 and TRBJ1-5, with 8 nucleotides matching TRBD1. The CDR3 covers 13 residues. CDR1 and CDR2 (germline): KGHSH, LQKENI. J gave up 4 bases and V 4 bases, and 0 bases lay outside the gene matches.

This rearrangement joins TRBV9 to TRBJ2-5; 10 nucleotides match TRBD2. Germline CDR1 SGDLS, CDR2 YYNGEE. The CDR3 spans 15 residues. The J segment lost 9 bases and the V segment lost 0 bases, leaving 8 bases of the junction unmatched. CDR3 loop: CASSVGTSGGRAQYF. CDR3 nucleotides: TGTGCCAGCAGCGTAGGGACTAGCGGTGGGAGGGCCCAGTACTTC.

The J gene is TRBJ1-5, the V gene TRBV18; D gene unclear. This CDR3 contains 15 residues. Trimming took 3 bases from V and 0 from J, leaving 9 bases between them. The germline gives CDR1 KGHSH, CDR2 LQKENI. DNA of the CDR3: TGTGCCAGCTCACCCCTTGGAGGTAGCAATCAGCCCCAGCATTTT. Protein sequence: CASSPLGGSNQPQHF.

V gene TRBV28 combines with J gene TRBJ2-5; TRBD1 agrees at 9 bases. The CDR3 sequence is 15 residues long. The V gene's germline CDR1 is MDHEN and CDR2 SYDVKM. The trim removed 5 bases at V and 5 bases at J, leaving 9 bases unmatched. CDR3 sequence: CASSNPGQGGETQYF. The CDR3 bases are TGTGCCAGCAGTAACCCGGGACAGGGAGGGGAGACCCAGTACTTC.